Listed below are T cell receptor beta chains from one sample, sequenced in a study of blood T cell repertoires in COVID-19. Method: immunoSEQ multiplex PCR; TCRdb's copy keeps in-frame clones and lacks some. The sample shows some 270,000 clones, roughly 82% of them seen only once. Sequences were obtained from peripheral blood. These receptor sequences come from a woman aged 80 or over with COVID-19, enrolled during active disease. Both conserved end residues are part of each CDR3. The D gene is left open where the match is weak. A clone size is listed for some rows: how often the clone was seen (once, few, many), or a class if it is expanded.

D	size	J	V	DNA	CDR3
-	-	TRBJ2-5	TRBV4-1	TGCGCCAGCAGCCAAGGGGAGGGGGTTTGGGAGACCCAGTACTTC	CASSQGEGVWETQYF
-	-	TRBJ1-1	TRBV11-3	TGTGCCAGCAGCCGCGGGAACACTGAAGCTTTCTTT	CASSRGNTEAFF
-	few	TRBJ1-4	TRBV7-9	TGTGCCAGCAGCCCTCTCAACGGGTGGGAAAAACTGTTTTTT	CASSPLNGWEKLFF
TRBD1	-	TRBJ1-5	TRBV28	TGTGCCAGCAGTTCACAGGGGGCGGATAGAGGTCAGCCCCAGCATTTT	CASSSQGADRGQPQHF
-	-	TRBJ1-3	TRBV5-1	TGCGCCAGCAGCTCTACAGGGACTGGAAACACCATATATTTT	CASSSTGTGNTIYF
-	-	TRBJ1-3	TRBV7-2	TGTGCCAGCAGCCCGTTATCGGGAAACACCATATATTTT	CASSPLSGNTIYF
-	-	TRBJ2-1	TRBV5-1	TGCGCCAGCAGCTTCCCTACAGGGTCCCACAATGAGCAGTTCTTC	CASSFPTGSHNEQFF
TRBD2	-	TRBJ2-1	TRBV19	TGTGCCAGTAGTACTAGCGGGTCCTACAATGAGCAGTTCTTC	CASSTSGSYNEQFF
-	-	TRBJ2-3	TRBV6-6	TGTGCCAGCCGAATAGCAGGGAGCACAGATACGCAGTATTTT	CASRIAGSTDTQYF
TRBD1	-	TRBJ1-2	TRBV13	TGTGCCAGCAGCTCCCCCTTGGACAGGGGTGGAGGCTACACCTTC	CASSSPLDRGGGYTF
TRBD2	-	TRBJ2-2	TRBV6-1	TGTGCCAGCAGTGAAAAACTAGCGGGGACGTTCGCGAACACCGGGGAGCTGTTTTTT	CASSEKLAGTFANTGELFF
-	-	TRBJ1-6	TRBV19	TGTGCCAGTAGTATAGATCTGCTGGGAGATTCACCCCTCCACTTT	CASSIDLLGDSPLHF
-	-	TRBJ1-5	TRBV5-1	TGCGCCAGCAGCTTGGGTTCGGGGGAGTCCGACAATCAGCCCCAGCATTTT	CASSLGSGESDNQPQHF
-	once	TRBJ1-2	TRBV10-3	TGTGCCATCAGGGCGACAGTGCTCTATGGCTACACCTTC	CAIRATVLYGYTF
TRBD1	once	TRBJ1-3	TRBV3-1/TRBV3-2	TGTGCCAGCAGCCTTGGACAGGCGCTTCTCGGAAACACCATATATTTT	CASSLGQALLGNTIYF
TRBD1	-	TRBJ2-3	TRBV4-2	TGTGCCAGCAGCCCTGGGACAGGCGTCACAGATACGCAGTATTTT	CASSPGTGVTDTQYF
-	-	TRBJ2-6	TRBV15	TGTGCCACCAGCAGAGGTAGGGGAGGGGGTAGCTCTGGGGCCAACGTCCTGACTTTC	CATSRGRGGGSSGANVLTF
TRBD1	-	TRBJ1-1	TRBV2	TGTGCCAGCAGAGGACAGGCGAAGACTGAAGCTTTCTTT	CASRGQAKTEAFF
-	-	TRBJ1-1	TRBV10-2	TGCGCCAGCGGAGAGGCCCTGGATCTTGAAGCTTTCTTT	CASGEALDLEAFF
TRBD1	-	TRBJ2-6	TRBV7-3	TGTGCCAGCAGCTTGCTGACAGGGCTCTCTGGGGCCAACGTCCTGACTTTC	CASSLLTGLSGANVLTF
TRBD1	-	TRBJ2-3	TRBV2	TGTGCCAGCAGCGAGCAGGGGGCCACAGATACGCAGTATTTT	CASSEQGATDTQYF
-	-	TRBJ1-3	TRBV12-3/TRBV12-4	TGTGCCAGCAGTTTAGTCACTGGAAACACCATATATTTT	CASSLVTGNTIYF
TRBD2	once	TRBJ2-2	TRBV7-2	TGTGCCAGCAGTTTTAGCGGGGCGAACACCGGGGAGCTGTTTTTT	CASSFSGANTGELFF
-	-	TRBJ2-2	TRBV7-2	TGTGCCAGCAGCTCGCGTTTTACCGGGGAGCTGTTTTTT	CASSSRFTGELFF
-	few	TRBJ1-2	TRBV3-1/TRBV3-2	TGTGCCAGCAGCCAAGGAGGACAGCTAAACTATGGCTACACCTTC	CASSQGGQLNYGYTF
-	-	TRBJ1-6	TRBV14	TGTGCCAGCCGGGGGACGGCCGGTCCCCTCCACTTT	CASRGTAGPLHF
-	-	TRBJ1-1	TRBV12-3/TRBV12-4	TGTGCCAGCAGTTTACAGTCTGAAGCTTTCTTT	CASSLQSEAFF
-	few	TRBJ2-7	TRBV7-2	TGTGCCAGCAGCTTAGTTGTAGTGCCCCCCTACGAGCAGTACTTC	CASSLVVVPPYEQYF
TRBD2	-	TRBJ2-1	TRBV28	TGTGCCAGCAGTTTACGGACTAGCGCGGAGCAGTTCTTC	CASSLRTSAEQFF
TRBD1	-	TRBJ2-1	TRBV28	TGTGCCAGCAGAACAGGGGGCGCAGGTTATGAGCAGTTCTTC	CASRTGGAGYEQFF
TRBD1	-	TRBJ1-1	TRBV3-1/TRBV3-2	TGTGCCAGCAGCCTCCGTCAGGGGGCGAACACTGAAGCTTTCTTT	CASSLRQGANTEAFF
-	-	TRBJ1-1	TRBV7-2	TGTGCCAGCAGCTTAGTAGTGAACACTGAAGCTTTCTTT	CASSLVVNTEAFF
-	-	TRBJ2-6	TRBV18	TGTGCCAGCTCACCCAATTTTCTGGGGCTTACTGGGGCCAACGTCCTGACTTTC	CASSPNFLGLTGANVLTF
-	once	TRBJ1-1	TRBV5-1	TGCGCCAGCAGCTTTTCCGGAGTCGAAGCTTTCTTT	CASSFSGVEAFF
-	-	TRBJ1-2	TRBV9	TGTGCCAGCAGCGTCGATATGGGACAACTAGGCTACACCTTC	CASSVDMGQLGYTF